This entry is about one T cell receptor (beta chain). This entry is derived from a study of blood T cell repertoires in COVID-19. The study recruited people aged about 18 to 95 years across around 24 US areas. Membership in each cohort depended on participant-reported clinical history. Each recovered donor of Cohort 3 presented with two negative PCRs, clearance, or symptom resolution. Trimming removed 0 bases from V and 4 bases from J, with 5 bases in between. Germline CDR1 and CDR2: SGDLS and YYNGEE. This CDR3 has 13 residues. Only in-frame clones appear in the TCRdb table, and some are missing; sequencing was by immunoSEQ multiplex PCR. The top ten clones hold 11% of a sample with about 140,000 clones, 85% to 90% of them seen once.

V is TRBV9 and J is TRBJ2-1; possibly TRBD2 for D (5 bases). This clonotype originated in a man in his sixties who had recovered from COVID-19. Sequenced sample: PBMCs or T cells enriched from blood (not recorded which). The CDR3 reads CASSVGTYNEQFF. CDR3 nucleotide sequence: TGTGCCAGCAGCGTAGGGACTTACAATGAGCAGTTCTTC.